This T cell receptor (beta chain) was identified during a study of regulatory T cells in long-lasting Graves disease (dated by TCRdb to about 2021). Looking at the study overall: Antithyroid drugs had been taken for less than 3 months by newly diagnosed Graves' disease patients. The study was conducted in China and was registered as a clinical trial. A total of roughly 35 samples underwent TCR sequencing: around 13 from persistent and approximately 20 from newly diagnosed Graves' disease patients. Peripheral blood TCR sequencing and RNA sequencing compared persistent Graves' disease patients with newly diagnosed Graves' disease patients. Overall study outcomes, separate from this receptor: Peripheral blood alone was examined, since thyroid tissue, which constituted the primary lesion, could not be accessed. Only the TCR beta chain was sequenced and analyzed. As a limitation, the authors acknowledged that the small sample size may reduce accuracy. Patients with persistent disease shared more public clonotypes (over 2,500) than newly diagnosed patients did (more than 900). Persistent disease showed preferential use of TRBV28, TRBJ1-2 and TRBJ2-5, whereas newly diagnosed disease favored TRBV20-1 and TRBJ2-1. Persistent Graves' disease patients showed lower TCR Shannon entropy and fewer highly expanded clones than newly diagnosed patients, suggesting clonal expansion.

CDR1 and CDR2, per the germline V gene, are MGHDK and SYGVNS. The cysteine opens and the phenylalanine closes a CDR3 of 15 amino acids. Only the CDR3 DNA stays, 45 bases, in frame from base 1. Cut back by 1 base and 8 bases, the V and J ends lie 12 bases apart. This specimen's time point label, interpreted: newly diagnosed GD, antithyroid drugs for less than 3 months. For both TCR sequencing and RNA sequencing, RNA was extracted from PBMCs in TRIzol. Graves' disease was diagnosed according to American Thyroid Association guidelines. The patients came from an endocrinology department in Xi'an, China. Each patient gave approximately 10 milliliters of peripheral blood, collected in an EDTA anticoagulant tube. Ficoll Paque Plus density gradient separation was used to isolate PBMCs, and no further T cell sorting was performed. An Agilent 2100 Bioanalyzer and agarose gel were used to check RNA quality, and a NanoDrop 2000 was used to measure RNA concentration.

The method behind the library was multiplex PCR. This sample was sequenced with an Illumina HiSeq 4000. To build TCR beta libraries, CDR3 regions were amplified by Arm-PCR using iRepertoire HTBI primers. Gel purification was performed on PCR products prior to sequencing. Per the authors' processing: Gene usage analysis of CDR3 amino acid clonotypes relied on the roughly 64 TRBV and around 13 TRBJ segments identified across samples. Filtered high-quality paired reads were merged into contigs using COPE and FqMerger. Contigs were aligned with BLAST to IMGT TRBV, TRBD and TRBJ reference genes, and CDR3 was defined per IMGT. Clonotypes above 0.1% frequency were classified as highly expanded clones. Repertoire diversity was measured by Shannon entropy, and V-J evenness by the Gini coefficient. Clonotypes shared by more than one individual were considered public. The raw public data were reprocessed by TCRdb itself: fastp quality trimming at Q25, MiXCR clonotype calling, in-frame beta chains only. Under each unique CDR3 protein, matching rows form one entry showing the most common genes and DNA. In this record, the V and J calls reflect TCRdb's handling and not the investigators' own analysis. Present in this sample are approximately 460,000 distinct CDR3 sequences, around 15% of which were seen just once. Around 10% of the sample rests with the top ten.

For this clonotype: Its antigen target is currently unknown. Base qualities are not recorded, but no much larger clone differs from it by a single base.

Separately, the same data were catalogued under a study of T cells in Graves' hyperthyroidism and ophthalmopathy. According to the second study: Stable Graves' hyperthyroidism was defined as the absence of progression to ophthalmopathy over 18 months of follow-up. Hyperthyroidism patients were newly diagnosed, with disease duration under 2 months, and aged 18 to 65 years. Exclusion was applied to patients with uncontrolled infections, other autoimmune diseases, pregnancy or lactation. Clinical symptoms, serum thyroxine and TRAb, thyroid ultrasound, and orbital computed tomography formed the basis for the diagnoses. A first-round RT-PCR of the TCR CDR3 used the HTBI primer set with the Qiagen OneStep RT-PCR kit. Most expanded thyroid clonotypes (frequency above 0.001) were also detected in blood, suggesting blood repertoires may reflect thyroid immune responses. A 13 V-J signature model separated ophthalmopathy from stable hyperthyroidism, with roughly 88% sensitivity and just under 84% specificity in cross-validation and 80%/75% in testing. In validation, progression to ophthalmopathy was predicted by the model with 70.59% sensitivity and under 85% specificity, a median of about 6 months before onset. To identify distinguishing TCR V-J signatures, a discovery cohort of roughly 100 patients was used, comprising 40 to 45 with Graves' ophthalmopathy and around 60 with stable Graves' hyperthyroidism. Prospective prediction of ophthalmopathy was tested in an independent validation cohort consisting of under 20 hyperthyroidism patients and around 16 patients who later progressed to ophthalmopathy. The approximately 98 discovery patients were randomly divided into training and test sets at a 7:3 ratio. In addition, the study compared T-cell repertoires in thyroid tissue and in blood from over 5 Graves' hyperthyroidism patients. Once sampling was done, hyperthyroidism patients were given methimazole at a starting dose of 30 mg daily, whereas ophthalmopathy patients were given high-dose intravenous methylprednisolone. Libraries were constructed in a second round of multiplex PCR, after which size selection and purification were performed. Sequencing of the libraries was done on an Illumina HiSeq2000 using paired-end 100 bp reads. SOAPnuke was used to process the raw data, with reads discarded if the reads contained adapters or uncalled bases, had a mean Phred below 15, or lacked an exact constant-primer or identifier match. High-quality paired reads were merged with COPE v1.2.5, and unique nucleotide sequences were defined as clonotypes. MiTCR v1.1 was used to align the clonotypes against IMGT TRBV, TRBD and TRBJ reference segments. Only V-J combinations with frequency above 0.0001, covering 99.2% of repertoires, were analysed. A TCS score was defined as the ratio between F50 (clonal expansion) and ExV (chaos), using BLOSUM62-based TCRdist between CDR3 peptides within each V-J. Welch's t-statistics and random forest reduced roughly 530 V-J features to 13, which were used in a naive Bayes classifier (R e1071). No statistical method was used to fix the sample size in advance, and group allocation was not hidden from the investigators. TCR Vbeta CDR3 sequencing of fewer than 150 peripheral blood samples (around 45 ophthalmopathy, 75 hyperthyroidism and approximately 17 progressor patients) is reported in the paper.

Sequenced material: peripheral blood mononuclear cells (PBMCs), taken at new diagnosis, from a patient treated with antithyroid drugs. This receptor was taken from a woman aged 25-40 years with Graves disease. Donor details come from another sample of the same person, matched by shared clones. The chain uses TRBV25-1 and TRBJ1-6, with a tentative D gene TRBD1 over 6 matching bases. The DNA sequence is given as TGTGCCAGCAGTGAATTCCGGGGGCCCCATTCACCCCTCCACTTT. Translated, this is CASSEFRGPHSPLHF.